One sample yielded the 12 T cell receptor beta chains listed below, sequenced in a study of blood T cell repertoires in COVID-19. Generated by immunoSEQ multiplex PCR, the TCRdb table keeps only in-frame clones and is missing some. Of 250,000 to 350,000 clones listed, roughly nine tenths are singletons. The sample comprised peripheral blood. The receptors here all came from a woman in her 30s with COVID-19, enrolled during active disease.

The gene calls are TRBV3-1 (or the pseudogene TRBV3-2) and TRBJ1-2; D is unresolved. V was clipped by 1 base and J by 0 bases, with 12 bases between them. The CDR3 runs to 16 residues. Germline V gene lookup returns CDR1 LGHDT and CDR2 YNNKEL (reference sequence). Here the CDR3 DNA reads TGTGCCAGCAGCCAAGGTGGGAGCGAAGCTAACTATGGCTACACCTTC. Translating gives CASSQGGSEANYGYTF.

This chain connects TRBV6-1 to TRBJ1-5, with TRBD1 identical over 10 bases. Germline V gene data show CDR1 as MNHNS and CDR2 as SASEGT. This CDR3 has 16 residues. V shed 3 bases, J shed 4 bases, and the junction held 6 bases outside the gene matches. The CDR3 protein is CASSERRTGGNQPQHF. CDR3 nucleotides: TGTGCCAGCAGTGAGAGGAGGACAGGGGGGAATCAGCCCCAGCATTTT.

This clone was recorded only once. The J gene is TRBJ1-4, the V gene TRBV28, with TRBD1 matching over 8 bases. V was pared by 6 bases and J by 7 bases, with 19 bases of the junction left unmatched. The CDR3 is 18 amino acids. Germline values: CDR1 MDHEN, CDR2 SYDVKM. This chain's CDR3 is CASRKRKTDRGGSEKLFF. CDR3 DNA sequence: TGTGCCAGCAGGAAACGCAAAACCGACAGGGGTGGTAGTGAAAAACTGTTTTTT.

CDR3 in DNA: TGTGCCAGCAGCCCCTCATCAGGGTCTAACTATGGCTACACCTTC. It encodes CASSPSSGSNYGYTF. V usage is TRBV7-3 and J usage is TRBJ1-2; tentatively, D is TRBD1 (5 bases). Per the germline V gene, CDR1 is SGHTA and CDR2 is FQGTGA. Between the trimmed V and J ends, which lost 5 bases and 0 bases, there was a span of 13 bases. The CDR3 is 15 amino acids.

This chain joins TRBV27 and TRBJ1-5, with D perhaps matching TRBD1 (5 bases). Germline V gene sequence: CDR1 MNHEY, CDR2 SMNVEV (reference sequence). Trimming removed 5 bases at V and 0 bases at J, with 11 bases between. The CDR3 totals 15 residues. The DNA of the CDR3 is TGTGCCAGCAGTGCTACAGGTTATAGCAATCAGCCCCAGCATTTT. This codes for CASSATGYSNQPQHF.

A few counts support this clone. The CDR3 sequence: CASSLLGATDTQYF. The CDR3 nucleotides are TGTGCCAGCAGCCTACTGGGGGCCACAGATACGCAGTATTTT. The chain uses TRBV7-2 and TRBJ2-3; D is possibly TRBD1 (6 bases). Per germline, CDR1 SGHTA and CDR2 FQGNSA. The V end was cut by 5 bases, the J end by 2 bases, with 11 bases between. The CDR3 totals 14 residues.

The CDR3, as DNA: TGTGCCAGCAGCTTATTTTCGGGAGGAGAGACCCAGTACTTC. Residues: CASSLFSGGETQYF. This rearrangement joins TRBV7-2 to TRBJ2-5, with 7 bases matching TRBD2. V dropped 2 bases and J dropped 4; count of bases not matched to a gene: 4. In germline, CDR1 is SGHTA, CDR2 FQGNSA. This CDR3 comprises 14 residues.

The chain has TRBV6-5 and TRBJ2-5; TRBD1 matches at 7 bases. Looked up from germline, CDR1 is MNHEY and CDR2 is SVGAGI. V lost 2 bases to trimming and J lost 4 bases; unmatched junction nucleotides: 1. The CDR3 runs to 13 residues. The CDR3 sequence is CASSYRGPETQYF. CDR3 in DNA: TGTGCCAGCAGTTACAGGGGGCCAGAGACCCAGTACTTC.

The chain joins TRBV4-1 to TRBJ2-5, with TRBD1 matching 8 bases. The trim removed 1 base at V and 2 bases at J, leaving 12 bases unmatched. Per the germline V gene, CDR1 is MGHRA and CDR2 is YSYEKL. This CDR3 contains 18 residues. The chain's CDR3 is CASSQGETGAFEQETQYF. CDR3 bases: TGCGCCAGCAGCCAAGGAGAGACAGGGGCCTTCGAGCAAGAGACCCAGTACTTC.

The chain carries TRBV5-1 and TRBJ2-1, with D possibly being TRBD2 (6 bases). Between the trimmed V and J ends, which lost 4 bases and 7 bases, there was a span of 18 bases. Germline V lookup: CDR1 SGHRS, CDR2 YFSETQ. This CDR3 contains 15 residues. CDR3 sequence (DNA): TGCGCCAGCAGCCGACGGGGGAGTACGGTAAATGAGCAGTTCTTC. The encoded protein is CASSRRGSTVNEQFF.

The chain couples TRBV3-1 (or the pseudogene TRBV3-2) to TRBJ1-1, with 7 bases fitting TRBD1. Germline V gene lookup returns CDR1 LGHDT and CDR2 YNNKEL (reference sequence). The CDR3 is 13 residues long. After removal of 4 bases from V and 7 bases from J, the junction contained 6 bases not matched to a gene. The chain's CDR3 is CASSLGGAGEAFF. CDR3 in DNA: TGTGCCAGCAGCCTAGGGGGCGCGGGTGAAGCTTTCTTT.

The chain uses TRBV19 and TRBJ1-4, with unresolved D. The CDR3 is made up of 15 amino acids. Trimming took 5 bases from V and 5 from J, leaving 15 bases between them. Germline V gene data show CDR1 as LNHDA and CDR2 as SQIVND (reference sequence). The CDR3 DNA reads TGTGCCAGTAGTTCCCCGGGAGAACCGAATGAAAAACTGTTTTTT. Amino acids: CASSSPGEPNEKLFF.